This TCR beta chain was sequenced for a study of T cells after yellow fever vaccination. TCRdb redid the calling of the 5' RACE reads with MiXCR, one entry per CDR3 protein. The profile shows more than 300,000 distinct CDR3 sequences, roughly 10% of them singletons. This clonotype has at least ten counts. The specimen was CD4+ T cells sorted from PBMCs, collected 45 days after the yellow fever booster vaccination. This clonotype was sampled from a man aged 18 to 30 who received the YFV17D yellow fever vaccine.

The CDR3, as DNA: TGCGCCAGCAGCTTGGGGGGGCGAGACTACACCTTC. It yields the protein CASSLGGRDYTF. V is TRBV5-1 and J is TRBJ1-2, with D perhaps TRBD1 (6 bases). V shed 0 bases and J shed 10 bases, with 10 bases lying between them. CDR1 and CDR2 (germline): SGHRS, YFSETQ. This CDR3 is 12 amino acids long.